The 7 T cell receptor beta chains below all came from one sample that was sequenced in a study of OX40 agonist ivuxolimab in advanced cancers. TCRdb's table, derived via immunoSEQ multiplex PCR, lists solely in-frame clones and lacks some. The sample records around 25,000 clones, roughly three quarters being singletons. Sequences were derived from CD4+ or CD8+ T cells sorted from blood, sampled in a trial of the OX40 agonist ivuxolimab. These receptors all come from an adult with an advanced solid tumor such as melanoma, head and neck, liver or kidney cancer.

V is TRBV5-6 and J is TRBJ1-6; a weak D match, TRBD1 (5 bases). The V and J ends lost 0 bases and 3 bases respectively, with 16 bases between them. The CDR3 length is 18 residues. Germline V CDR1 and CDR2: SGHDT, YYEEEE. The CDR3 nucleotides read TGTGCCAGCAGCTTGGGGGAGTTTGGGACGGGCTATAATTCACCCCTCCACTTT. Translation gives CASSLGEFGTGYNSPLHF.

The chain is built from TRBV2 and TRBJ1-1, with D unclear. The CDR3 is made up of 13 amino acids. Trimming cost V 2 bases and J 4 bases, with 8 bases left between them. The germline V gene encodes CDR1 SNHLY and CDR2 FYNNEI. The CDR3 bases are TGTGCCAGCAGTGAAAATTGGGGCACTGAAGCTTTCTTT. The encoded protein is CASSENWGTEAFF.

The chain is built from TRBV7-9 and TRBJ1-4; D gene ambiguous. The CDR3 has 15 amino acids. CDR1 is SEHNR, CDR2 FQNEAQ, per germline (reference sequence). The V end was cut by 4 bases, the J end by 1 base, with 10 bases between. The CDR3 reads CASSSQGQTNEKLFF. The CDR3 bases are TGTGCCAGCAGCTCCCAAGGGCAAACTAATGAAAAACTGTTTTTT.

The CDR3, as DNA: TGTGCCAGCAGTTACGGGGGGCGAGGAGATACGCAGTATTTT. It specifies CASSYGGRGDTQYF. V gene TRBV6-5 combines with J gene TRBJ2-3; either TRBD1 or TRBD2 may fit D (6 bases each). The CDR3 has 14 amino acids. Germline values: CDR1 MNHEY, CDR2 SVGAGI. Trimming stripped 2 bases from V and 5 bases from J, with 11 bases between.

The sample holds a few counts of this clone. J is TRBJ1-1 and V is TRBV6-1; the match to TRBD1 covers 9 bases. This CDR3 is 14 amino acids long. V dropped 2 bases and J dropped 5; count of bases not matched to a gene: 3. Germline assignment: CDR1 MNHNS and CDR2 SASEGT. The CDR3 here is CASSERQGVTEAFF. In nucleotides, the CDR3 is TGTGCCAGCAGTGAAAGACAGGGGGTGACTGAAGCTTTCTTT.

This clone was detected only once. The CDR3 loop reads CASSLDLIAGMGNNEQFF. The CDR3 nucleotides are TGTGCCAGCAGCTTAGATCTGATAGCGGGAATGGGGAACAATGAGCAGTTCTTC. V usage is TRBV11-2 and J usage is TRBJ2-1, with TRBD2 matching 8 bases. This CDR3 contains 18 residues. V shed 0 bases and J 5 bases; nucleotides not matched to a gene: 12. Germline V gives CDR1 SGHAT, CDR2 FQNNGV. The whole variable domain, filled in from reference TRBV11-2 and TRBJ2-1, reads EAGVAQSPRYKIIEKRQSVAFWCNPISGHATLYWYQQILGQGPKLLIQFQNNGVVDDSQLPKDRFSAERLKGVDSTLKIQPAKLEDSAVYLCASSLDLIAGMGNNEQFFGPGTRLTVL.

The chain couples TRBV18 to TRBJ1-2; D not certain. The CDR3 spans 12 residues. Germline V gene lookup returns CDR1 KGHSH and CDR2 LQKENI. The V gene lost 1 base and the J gene lost 9 bases, with 9 bases spanning the gap. CDR3 sequence (DNA): TGTGCCAGCTCACCACAAAAAGGGCGCTACACCTTC. It is translated as CASSPQKGRYTF.